This T cell receptor (beta chain) is from a study of cytomegalovirus exposure and HLA in healthy donors. Study at large: Caucasian-associated ancestry cluster membership applied to about 77% of around 400 genotyped donors. Study-wide points: No immune exposure information besides CMV serostatus was available.

This CDR3 contains 15 residues. The germline CDR1 and CDR2 sequences are SNHLY and FYNNEI. Trimming left V 5 bases short and J 2 bases short, with 13 bases between. As for this clone: Its target is unknown.

This PCR relied on a set of 60 Vbeta primers and 13 Jbeta primers. Only in-frame clones appear in the TCRdb table, and some are missing; sequencing was by immunoSEQ multiplex PCR. The table has some 150,000 clones, 79% seen once; the top ten hold roughly 6%. V usage is TRBV2 and J usage is TRBJ2-1; the D gene is possibly TRBD1 (6 bases). The sequencing input was PBMCs. The receptor comes from a man aged 50-60 years in good health and CMV-seropositive. This CDR3 reads CASSQRAGAYNEQFF. CDR3 nucleotides: TGTGCCAGCAGTCAAAGGGCAGGGGCCTACAATGAGCAGTTCTTC.